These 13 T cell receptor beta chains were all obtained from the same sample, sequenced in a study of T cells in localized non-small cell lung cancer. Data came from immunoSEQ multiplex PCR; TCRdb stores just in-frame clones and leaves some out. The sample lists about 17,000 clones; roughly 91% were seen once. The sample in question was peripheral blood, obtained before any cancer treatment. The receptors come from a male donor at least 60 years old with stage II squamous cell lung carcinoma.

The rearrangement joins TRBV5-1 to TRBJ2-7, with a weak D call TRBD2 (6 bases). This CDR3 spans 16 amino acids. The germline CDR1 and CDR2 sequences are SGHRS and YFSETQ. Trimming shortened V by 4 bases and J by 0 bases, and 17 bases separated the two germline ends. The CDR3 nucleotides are TGCGCCAGCAGCGGTCGAGCTAGCGCAAGCTCCTACGAGCAGTACTTC. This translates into CASSGRASASSYEQYF.

The CDR3 protein is CASSQLAADNEQFF. The CDR3 coding sequence is TGTGCCAGCAGCCAATTAGCGGCCGACAATGAGCAGTTCTTC. The chain joins TRBV4-2 to TRBJ2-1; a possible D gene is TRBD2 (6 bases). This CDR3 is built from 14 residues. Germline-derived CDR1 and CDR2 are LGHNA and YNFKEQ. The V end was cut by 2 bases, the J end by 5 bases, with 10 bases between.

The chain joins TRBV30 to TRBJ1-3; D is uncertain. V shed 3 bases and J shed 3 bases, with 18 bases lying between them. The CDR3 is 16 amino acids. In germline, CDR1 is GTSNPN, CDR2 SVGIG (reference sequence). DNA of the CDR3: TGTGCCTGGAGATACGTGGCAGACACCTATGGAAACACCATATATTTT. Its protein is CAWRYVADTYGNTIYF. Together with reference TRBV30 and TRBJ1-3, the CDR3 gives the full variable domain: SQTIHQWPATLVQPVGSPLSLECTVEGTSNPNLYWYRQAAGRGLQLLFYSVGIGQISSEVPQNLSASRPQDRQFILSSKKLLLSDSGFYLCAWRYVADTYGNTIYFGEGSWLTVV.

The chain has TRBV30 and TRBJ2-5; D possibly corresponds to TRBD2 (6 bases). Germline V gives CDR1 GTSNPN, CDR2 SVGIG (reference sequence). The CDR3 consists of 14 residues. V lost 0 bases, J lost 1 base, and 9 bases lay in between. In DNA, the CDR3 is TGTGCCTGGAGTGTAGAACTAGCCCAAGAGACCCAGTACTTC. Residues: CAWSVELAQETQYF.

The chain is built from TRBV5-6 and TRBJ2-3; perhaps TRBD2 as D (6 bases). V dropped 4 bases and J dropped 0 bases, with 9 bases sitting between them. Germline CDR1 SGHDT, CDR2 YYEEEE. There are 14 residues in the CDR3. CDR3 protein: CASSKGTSTDTQYF. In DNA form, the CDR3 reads TGTGCCAGCAGCAAAGGGACTAGCACAGATACGCAGTATTTT.

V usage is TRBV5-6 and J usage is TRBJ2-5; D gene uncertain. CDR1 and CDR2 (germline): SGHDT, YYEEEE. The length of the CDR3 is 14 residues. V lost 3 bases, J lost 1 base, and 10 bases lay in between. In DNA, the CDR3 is TGTGCCAGCAGCTATGGAACAGCCCAAGAGACCCAGTACTTC. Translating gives CASSYGTAQETQYF. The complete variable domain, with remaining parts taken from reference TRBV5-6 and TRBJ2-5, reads DAGVTQSPTHLIKTRGQQVTLRCSPKSGHDTVSWYQQALGQGPQFIFQYYEEEERQRGNFPDRFSGHQFPNYSSELNVNALLLGDSALYLCASSYGTAQETQYFGPGTRLLVL.

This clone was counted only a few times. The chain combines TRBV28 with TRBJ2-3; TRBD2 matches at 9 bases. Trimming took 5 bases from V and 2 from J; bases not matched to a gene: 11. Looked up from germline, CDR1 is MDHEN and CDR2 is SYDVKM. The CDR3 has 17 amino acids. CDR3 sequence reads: CASSLGLAPLHTDTQYF. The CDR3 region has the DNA TGTGCCAGCAGTCTAGGACTAGCGCCCTTACACACAGATACGCAGTATTTT.

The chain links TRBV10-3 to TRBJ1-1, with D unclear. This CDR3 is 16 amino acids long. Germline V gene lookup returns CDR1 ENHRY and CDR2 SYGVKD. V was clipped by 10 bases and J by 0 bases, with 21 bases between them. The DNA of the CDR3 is TGTGCCACCAGCCTTTCGGACCGAACGATGAACACTGAAGCTTTCTTT. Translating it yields CATSLSDRTMNTEAFF.

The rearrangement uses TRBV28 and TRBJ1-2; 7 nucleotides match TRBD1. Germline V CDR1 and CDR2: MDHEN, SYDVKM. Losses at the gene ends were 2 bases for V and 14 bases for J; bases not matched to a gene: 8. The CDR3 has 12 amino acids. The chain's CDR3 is CASSLGTGVGTF. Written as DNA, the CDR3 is TGTGCCAGCAGTTTAGGAACAGGGGTTGGAACCTTC.

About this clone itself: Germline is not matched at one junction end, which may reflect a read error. The CDR3 protein is CASSIMGPETSGIRNLRIF. CDR3 bases: TGTGCCAGTAGTATAATGGGGCCAGAGACTAGCGGGATAAGGAATCTAAGGATCTTC. The chain carries TRBV19 and TRBJ2-1, with 11 bases identical to TRBD2. The germline CDR1 and CDR2 sequences are LNHDA and SQIVND (reference sequence). CDR3 size: 19 residues.

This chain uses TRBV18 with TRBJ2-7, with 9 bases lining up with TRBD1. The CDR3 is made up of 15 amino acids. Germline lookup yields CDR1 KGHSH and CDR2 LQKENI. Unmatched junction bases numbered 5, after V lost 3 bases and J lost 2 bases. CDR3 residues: CASSPSQGAAYEQYF. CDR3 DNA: TGTGCCAGCTCACCTTCACAGGGGGCAGCCTACGAGCAGTACTTC.

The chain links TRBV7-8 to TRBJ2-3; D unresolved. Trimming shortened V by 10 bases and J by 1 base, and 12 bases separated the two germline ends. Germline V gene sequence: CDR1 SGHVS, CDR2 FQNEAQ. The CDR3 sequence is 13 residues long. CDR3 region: CATAAVRTDTQYF. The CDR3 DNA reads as TGTGCCACCGCGGCGGTTCGCACAGATACGCAGTATTTT. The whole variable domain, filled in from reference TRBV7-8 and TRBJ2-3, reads GAGVSQSPRYKVAKRGQDVALRCDPISGHVSLFWYQQALGQGPEFLTYFQNEAQLDKSGLPSDRFFAERPEGSVSTLKIQRTQQEDSAVYLCATAAVRTDTQYFGPGTRLTVL.

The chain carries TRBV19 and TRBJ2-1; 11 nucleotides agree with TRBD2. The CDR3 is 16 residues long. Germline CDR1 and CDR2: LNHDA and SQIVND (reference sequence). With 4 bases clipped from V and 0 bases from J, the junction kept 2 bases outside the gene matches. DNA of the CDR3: TGTGCCAGTAGTAGACTAGCGGGAAGCTCCTACAATGAGCAGTTCTTC. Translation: CASSRLAGSSYNEQFF.